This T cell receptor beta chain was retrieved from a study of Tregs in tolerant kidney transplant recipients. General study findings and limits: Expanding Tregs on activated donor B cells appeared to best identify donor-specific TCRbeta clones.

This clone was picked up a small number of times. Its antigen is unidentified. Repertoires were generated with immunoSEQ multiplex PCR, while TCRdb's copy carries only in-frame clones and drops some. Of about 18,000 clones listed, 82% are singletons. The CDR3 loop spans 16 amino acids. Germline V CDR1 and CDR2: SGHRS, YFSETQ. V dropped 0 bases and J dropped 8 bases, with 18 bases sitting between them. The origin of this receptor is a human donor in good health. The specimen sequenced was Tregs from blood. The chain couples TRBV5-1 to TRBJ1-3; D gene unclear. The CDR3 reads CASSLVPGSGADTIYF. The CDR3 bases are TGCGCCAGCAGCTTGGTTCCGGGATCGGGCGCTGACACCATATATTTT.